The 31 T cell receptor beta chains below come from one sample, sequenced in a study of blood T cell repertoires in COVID-19. Using immunoSEQ multiplex PCR, the repertoire was profiled, and TCRdb retains in-frame clones only, with some absent. The table includes tens of thousands of clones, around four fifths detected once. The material sequenced was peripheral blood. Every receptor here comes from a man older than 75 with active or convalescent COVID-19.

This chain joins TRBV6-6 and TRBJ2-7; 8 bases line up with TRBD2. This CDR3 contains 14 residues. Germline-derived CDR1 and CDR2 are MNHNY and SVGAGI (reference sequence). After removal of 7 bases from V and 5 bases from J, the junction contained 10 bases not matched to a gene. The CDR3 DNA sequence: TGTGCCAGCACCCGAGATAGCGGGATGAACGAGCAGTACTTC. It yields the protein CASTRDSGMNEQYF.

The CDR3 DNA reads TGTGCCGCAAGGGACACGAGCTCTGGAAACACCATATATTTT. This gives the protein CAARDTSSGNTIYF. This chain uses TRBV10-3 with TRBJ1-3, with D tentatively TRBD1 (6 bases). Germline V gene lookup returns CDR1 ENHRY and CDR2 SYGVKD. The CDR3 has 14 amino acids. V was cut by 11 bases and J by 0 bases, with 14 bases left in between.

CDR3 amino acids: CAWSGSGGYNSPLHF. In DNA form, the CDR3 reads TGTGCCTGGAGTGGCTCCGGGGGCTATAATTCACCCCTCCACTTT. The V and J genes are TRBV30 and TRBJ1-6; possibly TRBD1 for D (5 bases). Germline values: CDR1 GTSNPN, CDR2 SVGIG (reference sequence). Trimming left V 1 base short and J 3 bases short, with 10 bases between. The length of the CDR3 is 15 residues.

The chain combines TRBV7-2 with TRBJ2-1, with TRBD2 matching 11 bases. Germline trimming cut 5 bases from V and 7 bases from J; bases unmatched to any gene: 7. This CDR3 region has 15 residues. Germline V gene lookup returns CDR1 SGHTA and CDR2 FQGNSA. The CDR3 here is CASSGPTSGGNEQFF. The DNA of the CDR3 is TGTGCCAGCAGCGGGCCTACTAGCGGGGGAAATGAGCAGTTCTTC.

The genes are TRBV5-8 and TRBJ1-1; 10 positions match TRBD1. The V and J ends lost 4 bases and 3 bases, in that order; junction bases with no gene match: 3. Germline CDR1 and CDR2: SGHTS and YDEGEE. The CDR3 runs 14 residues. The CDR3 bases are TGTGCCAGCAGCCCCGGGACAGGGGACACTGAAGCTTTCTTT. It is translated as CASSPGTGDTEAFF.

V usage is TRBV18 and J usage is TRBJ2-6, with a tentative D call TRBD1 (6 bases). The CDR3 covers 16 residues. The V and J ends lost 9 bases and 4 bases respectively, with 19 bases between them. Looked up from germline, CDR1 is KGHSH and CDR2 is LQKENI. As DNA, the CDR3 is TGTGCCAGTTACAGGGCCCATTTGGGGGGGGCCAACGTCCTGACTTTC. Amino acid sequence: CASYRAHLGGANVLTF. The variable domain in full, with the rest retrieved from reference TRBV18 and TRBJ2-6, is NAGVMQNPRHLVRRRGQEARLRCSPMKGHSHVYWYRQLPEEGLKFMVYLQKENIIDESGMPKERFSAEFPKEGPSILRIQQVVRGDSAAYFCASYRAHLGGANVLTFGAGSRLTVL.

The chain is built from TRBV15 and TRBJ2-5; D unresolved. Germline V gene lookup returns CDR1 LNHNV and CDR2 YYDKDF (reference sequence). This CDR3 is built from 14 residues. V was trimmed by 5 bases and J by 3 bases, leaving 13 bases between them. CDR3 sequence: CATSLEAREETQYF. DNA of the CDR3: TGTGCCACCAGCCTAGAGGCCCGGGAAGAGACCCAGTACTTC.

The rearrangement joins TRBV24-1 to TRBJ1-5; 7 bases match TRBD1. This CDR3 has 17 amino acids. CDR1 and CDR2 from the germline V gene are KGHDR and SFDVKD. V shed 3 bases and J 1 base; nucleotides not matched to a gene: 8. CDR3 in amino acids: CATSDPRQGGSNQPQHF. The CDR3 bases are TGTGCCACCAGTGATCCCAGACAGGGAGGAAGCAATCAGCCCCAGCATTTT.

This chain links TRBV14 with TRBJ2-1, with TRBD2 matching over 7 bases. The V segment lost 1 base and the J segment 6 bases; nucleotides outside the gene matches: 0. The CDR3 has 13 residues. The germline V gene encodes CDR1 SGHDN and CDR2 FVKESK. The CDR3 loop reads CASSQGLANEQFF. The CDR3 DNA sequence: TGTGCCAGCAGCCAAGGACTAGCCAATGAGCAGTTCTTC.

The chain has TRBV6-1 and TRBJ2-7; tentatively, D is TRBD2 (5 bases). Germline V gives CDR1 MNHNS, CDR2 SASEGT. CDR3 length equals 13 residues. Trimming removed 2 bases at V and 4 bases at J, with 9 bases between. For the CDR3, the DNA is TGTGCCAGCAGTGAATTGTCGGGGTACGAGCAGTACTTC. Translating gives CASSELSGYEQYF.

This chain links TRBV6-2 or TRBV6-3 with TRBJ1-5; 8 bases are a match to TRBD1. Looked up from germline, CDR1 is MNHEY and CDR2 is SVGEGT. V lost 5 bases, J lost 2 bases, and 8 bases stayed unmatched. The length of the CDR3 is 16 residues. The CDR3, as DNA: TGTGCCAGCAGTAGCAGGGGGCGGATGGGCAATCAGCCCCAGCATTTT. Protein sequence: CASSSRGRMGNQPQHF.

The chain has TRBV27 and TRBJ2-5, with TRBD2 matching 8 bases. The length of the CDR3 is 13 residues. Germline lookup yields CDR1 MNHEY and CDR2 SMNVEV (reference sequence). J gave up 5 bases and V 3 bases, and 2 bases lay outside the gene matches. This CDR3 reads CASSFSGEETQYF. The CDR3 coding sequence is TGTGCCAGCAGTTTTAGCGGGGAGGAGACCCAGTACTTC.

The chain has TRBV30 and TRBJ2-3; D gene uncertain. The CDR3 has 13 amino acids. Trimming cost V 2 bases and J 5 bases, with 11 bases left between them. Germline CDR1 reads GTSNPN; CDR2 reads SVGIG (reference sequence). Here the CDR3 reads CAWSTTMRDTQYF. DNA of the CDR3: TGTGCCTGGAGTACCACTATGAGAGATACGCAGTATTTT.

The sample holds a few counts of this clone. V usage is TRBV18 and J usage is TRBJ2-5, with 8 bases lining up with TRBD1. This CDR3 comprises 13 residues. Germline trimming cut 2 bases from V and 5 bases from J; bases unmatched to any gene: 1. CDR1 KGHSH and CDR2 LQKENI come from the germline V gene. The CDR3 DNA follows: TGTGCCAGCTCACCAACAGGGGGTGAGACCCAGTACTTC. Residues: CASSPTGGETQYF.

This chain links TRBV7-6 with TRBJ2-7; a possible D gene is TRBD2 (6 bases). The germline V gene encodes CDR1 SGHVS and CDR2 FNYEAQ. CDR3 length: 16 amino acids. V was shortened by 5 bases and J by 5 bases, with 22 bases between the two germline ends. CDR3 sequence reads: CASSPDVGLASHEQYF. The CDR3 DNA follows: TGTGCCAGCAGCCCAGATGTTGGGCTAGCGTCCCACGAGCAGTACTTC.

The V gene is TRBV5-1, the J gene TRBJ2-1, with D possibly TRBD1 on 5 matching bases. The V end lost 2 bases, the J end lost 6 bases, and 12 bases lay between the germline ends. The germline gives CDR1 SGHRS, CDR2 YFSETQ. The CDR3 totals 14 residues. Here the CDR3 DNA reads TGCGCCAGCAGCTTTGGGGCTAGTAGCAATGAGCAGTTCTTC. Its translation: CASSFGASSNEQFF.

The chain employs TRBV6-7 and TRBJ2-6, with D perhaps TRBD2 (5 bases). Being an ORF, TRBV6-7 has a function that is uncertain. The CDR3 totals 16 residues. V was trimmed by 7 bases and J by 2 bases, leaving 15 bases between them. This CDR3 is CASKKEADTGANVLTF. CDR3 DNA: TGTGCCAGCAAAAAAGAAGCGGATACTGGGGCCAACGTCCTGACTTTC.

The chain carries TRBV6-5 and TRBJ2-5; D is uncertain. Germline V gene data show CDR1 as MNHEY and CDR2 as SVGAGI. V dropped 6 bases and J dropped 5 bases, with 13 bases sitting between them. This CDR3 spans 13 amino acids. The CDR3 loop is CASSRDGFETQYF. CDR3 coding DNA: TGTGCCAGCAGCCGCGACGGGTTTGAGACCCAGTACTTC.

This CDR3 is CASTHTPGQDDEQFF. The DNA of the CDR3 is TGTGCCAGTACCCATACTCCCGGACAGGATGATGAGCAGTTCTTC. The chain carries TRBV19 and TRBJ2-1; 7 positions agree with TRBD1. This CDR3 is 15 amino acids long. Germline trimming cut 7 bases from V and 8 bases from J; bases unmatched to any gene: 14. Germline V gene data show CDR1 as LNHDA and CDR2 as SQIVND (reference sequence).

The V and J genes are TRBV30 and TRBJ1-5; D uncertain. This CDR3 is built from 13 residues. CDR1 GTSNPN and CDR2 SVGIG come from the germline V gene (reference sequence). Trimming left V 2 bases short and J 4 bases short, with 9 bases between. CDR3 DNA sequence: TGTGCCTGGAGTCTTGAACGGAATCAGCCCCAGCATTTT. This sequence encodes CAWSLERNQPQHF. Looking up the rest from reference TRBV30 and TRBJ1-5 gives the full variable domain: SQTIHQWPATLVQPVGSPLSLECTVEGTSNPNLYWYRQAAGRGLQLLFYSVGIGQISSEVPQNLSASRPQDRQFILSSKKLLLSDSGFYLCAWSLERNQPQHFGDGTRLSIL.

The chain joins TRBV3-1 (or the pseudogene TRBV3-2) to TRBJ1-1; D might be TRBD1 (5 bases). V was shortened by 1 base and J by 4 bases, with 13 bases between the two germline ends. The length of the CDR3 is 15 residues. The V gene's germline CDR1 is LGHDT and CDR2 YNNKEL (reference sequence). The CDR3 nucleotides read TGTGCCAGCAGCCAAGGGTACGGTAGGGGCACTGAAGCTTTCTTT. It specifies CASSQGYGRGTEAFF.

The chain joins TRBV11-2 to TRBJ2-4; the D gene is possibly TRBD2 (5 bases). The CDR3 spans 13 residues. Trimming pared 5 bases from V and 7 bases from J, leaving 12 bases between. Per germline, CDR1 SGHAT and CDR2 FQNNGV. The CDR3 loop is CASSATGGNIQYF. CDR3 nucleotide sequence: TGTGCCAGCAGCGCAACGGGCGGGAACATTCAGTACTTC.

V is TRBV28 and J is TRBJ1-4; 9 bases line up with TRBD1. The CDR3 spans 15 residues. Germline-derived CDR1 and CDR2 are MDHEN and SYDVKM. V lost 6 bases and J lost 4; bases outside the gene matches: 6. This CDR3 reads CASSPPTGGNEKLFF. CDR3 in DNA: TGTGCCAGCAGCCCCCCGACAGGGGGTAATGAAAAACTGTTTTTT.

The chain has TRBV12-5 and TRBJ1-1; a weak D match, TRBD1 (6 bases). Germline CDR1 reads LGHNT; CDR2 reads FRNRAP. The CDR3 has 17 residues. Trimming removed 0 bases at V and 0 bases at J, with 14 bases between. CDR3 nucleotide sequence: TGTGCTAGTGGTTTGGTACGAGGACAGAGCTTGAACACTGAAGCTTTCTTT. Translation: CASGLVRGQSLNTEAFF.

The chain combines TRBV7-2 with TRBJ2-5, with TRBD2 matching over 7 bases. There are 15 residues in the CDR3. The V and J ends lost 5 bases and 1 base, in that order; junction bases with no gene match: 7. The germline gives CDR1 SGHTA, CDR2 FQGNSA. The CDR3 coding sequence is TGTGCCAGCAGCCGTGCATCGGGGGGCCAAGAGACCCAGTACTTC. The encoded protein is CASSRASGGQETQYF.

This chain links TRBV3-1 (or the pseudogene TRBV3-2) with TRBJ2-5; weak D call: TRBD1 (6 bases). The V gene lost 1 base and the J gene lost 6 bases, with 12 bases spanning the gap. The CDR3 loop spans 14 amino acids. The V gene's germline CDR1 is LGHDT and CDR2 YNNKEL (reference sequence). The CDR3 here is CASSQGNRVQTQYF. The CDR3 DNA reads as TGTGCCAGCAGCCAAGGCAACAGGGTACAGACCCAGTACTTC.

This rearrangement joins TRBV3-1 (or the pseudogene TRBV3-2) to TRBJ2-7; 9 nucleotides match TRBD1. Germline V gene lookup returns CDR1 LGHDT and CDR2 YNNKEL (reference sequence). V lost 4 bases to trimming and J lost 5 bases; unmatched junction nucleotides: 15. CDR3 length: 17 amino acids. In nucleotides, the CDR3 is TGTGCCAGCAGCCGCCAAACCTCTCTGGGACAGGGCCACGAGCAGTACTTC. Its protein is CASSRQTSLGQGHEQYF.

V usage is TRBV28 and J usage is TRBJ2-7, with D possibly matching TRBD2 (5 bases). The V and J ends lost 2 bases and 3 bases respectively, with 14 bases between them. The CDR3 extends over 15 amino acids. CDR1 is MDHEN, CDR2 SYDVKM, per germline. This CDR3 reads CASSLGVVGVYEQYF. The DNA of the CDR3 is TGTGCCAGCAGTTTAGGGGTAGTGGGAGTCTACGAGCAGTACTTC.

J is TRBJ2-1 and V is TRBV27; tentatively, D is TRBD2 (6 bases). The germline V gene has CDR1 MNHEY and CDR2 SMNVEV (reference sequence). V lost 5 bases to trimming and J lost 13 bases, with 21 bases between them. There are 14 residues in the CDR3. The CDR3 here is CASSRSREPLTQFF. For the CDR3, the DNA is TGTGCCAGCAGTAGGTCCCGGGAGCCCCTTACACAGTTCTTC.

This chain uses TRBV27 with TRBJ1-2; D is perhaps TRBD1 (6 bases). V was trimmed by 0 bases and J by 4 bases, leaving 33 bases between them. The CDR3 sequence is 22 residues long. Germline CDR1 reads MNHEY; CDR2 reads SMNVEV (reference sequence). CDR3 sequence: CASSLSGGGTFGYRQASYGYTF. The CDR3 region has the DNA TGTGCCAGCAGTTTATCTGGTGGTGGGACATTCGGATATAGACAGGCATCCTATGGCTACACCTTC.

This clone was detected only a few times. The gene calls are TRBV15 and TRBJ1-1, with 7 positions matching TRBD1. V was clipped by 0 bases and J by 0 bases; unmatched bases: 10. Germline CDR1 LNHNV, CDR2 YYDKDF (reference sequence). CDR3 length equals 18 residues. The CDR3 nucleotides read TGTGCCACCAGCAGAGATTATTGGGGACAGCGCATGAACACTGAAGCTTTCTTT. As protein: CATSRDYWGQRMNTEAFF.